These 18 T cell receptor beta chains share one sample of origin, sequenced in a study of T cells after posttransplantation cyclophosphamide. Assay: immunoSEQ multiplex PCR; the TCRdb copy retains only in-frame clones and omits some. This sample carries about 11,000 clones, around 96% of them seen once, and the ten largest clones take around 0.28%. The sample consisted of naive CD8+ T cells sorted from PBMCs. All receptors derive from a man under 40 in good health and a related stem cell transplant donor.

V usage is TRBV7-9 and J usage is TRBJ2-7, with TRBD1 matching over 9 bases. V gave up 4 bases and J gave up 2 bases; unmatched junction bases: 6. This CDR3 region has 15 residues. From germline, CDR1 is SEHNR and CDR2 FQNEAQ (reference sequence). CDR3 nucleotides: TGTGCCAGCAGCTCCCCCGGGGACAGGGCCTACGAGCAGTACTTC. Translated, it gives CASSSPGDRAYEQYF.

CDR3: CASSDRDSGPEAFF. DNA for the CDR3: TGTGCCAGCAGCGATCGGGACAGCGGCCCTGAAGCTTTCTTT. The chain joins TRBV9 to TRBJ1-1; 7 nucleotides agree with TRBD1. The CDR3 loop spans 14 amino acids. J gave up 6 bases and V 3 bases, and 8 bases lay outside the gene matches. Germline V lookup: CDR1 SGDLS, CDR2 YYNGEE.

This clone has just one count. V gene TRBV28 combines with J gene TRBJ2-7; TRBD2 might be the D (5 bases). This CDR3 is 14 amino acids long. Trimming took off 7 bases at V and 3 bases at J, with 16 bases between the two ends. Germline lookup yields CDR1 MDHEN and CDR2 SYDVKM. CDR3 DNA sequence: TGTGCCAGCAAAGAGAGAGGGATGGTCTACGAGCAGTACTTC. Its protein product is CASKERGMVYEQYF.

This chain links TRBV11-2 with TRBJ1-2, with 7 bases identical to TRBD1. The length of the CDR3 is 14 residues. Trimming removed 5 bases from V and 4 bases from J; junction bases left unmatched: 7. CDR1 is SGHAT and CDR2 is FQNNGV in the germline V gene. CDR3 sequence: CASSEGQLGYGYTF. As DNA, the CDR3 is TGTGCCAGCAGCGAGGGACAGCTGGGCTATGGCTACACCTTC.

This sequence joins TRBV21-1 and TRBJ1-1; the tabulated D call, TRBD1, remains unverified against the DNA. TRBV21-1 is a pseudogene segment. The length of the CDR3 is 16 residues. The CDR3 region has the DNA TGTGCCAGCAGCAAAGCCCAGGGTAGGAGAGGAACTGAAGCTTTCTTT. Its protein is CASSKAQGRRGTEAFF.

This clone was recorded once. The rearrangement uses TRBV27 and TRBJ2-5; a possible D gene is TRBD2 (5 bases). In germline, CDR1 is MNHEY, CDR2 SMNVEV (reference sequence). V lost 2 bases, J lost 0 bases, and 10 bases lay in between. This CDR3 has 15 residues. The CDR3: CASSLAGQYQETQYF. CDR3 bases: TGTGCCAGCAGTTTAGCGGGCCAGTACCAAGAGACCCAGTACTTC.

The V gene is TRBV6-5, the J gene TRBJ1-2; D gene unclear. Germline V CDR1 and CDR2: MNHEY, SVGAGI. Trimming cost V 0 bases and J 8 bases, with 13 bases left between them. The CDR3 contains 14 residues. This CDR3 reads CASSYSGEVRGYTF. The CDR3 DNA is TGTGCCAGCAGTTACTCCGGGGAAGTAAGGGGCTACACCTTC.

The rearrangement uses TRBV4-1 and TRBJ1-3, with D possibly matching TRBD1 (5 bases). The V gene's germline CDR1 is MGHRA and CDR2 YSYEKL. This CDR3 contains 16 residues. Trimming removed 0 bases from V and 0 bases from J, with 9 bases in between. CDR3 DNA: TGCGCCAGCAGCCAAGAACAGGAGAGCTCTGGAAACACCATATATTTT. Protein: CASSQEQESSGNTIYF.

The chain couples TRBV6-5 to TRBJ1-5, with TRBD1 matching over 9 bases. CDR3 length: 13 amino acids. Looked up from germline, CDR1 is MNHEY and CDR2 is SVGAGI. Trimming cost V 4 bases and J 6 bases; bases outside gene matches: 1. The CDR3 region has the DNA TGTGCCAGCAGTTTGACAGGGGGTCAGCCCCAGCATTTT. Amino acid sequence: CASSLTGGQPQHF.

The chain combines TRBV7-8 with TRBJ2-3, with 8 bases that match TRBD2. Germline values: CDR1 SGHVS, CDR2 FQNEAQ. Trimming at V came to 1 base and at J to 2 bases, leaving 11 bases not matched to a gene. This CDR3 has 18 amino acids. The CDR3 bases are TGTGCCAGCAGCTTAGTCCTTAGCGGGGTTGCAAACACAGATACGCAGTATTTT. It is translated as CASSLVLSGVANTDTQYF. Full variable domain (rest looked up from reference TRBV7-8 and TRBJ2-3): GAGVSQSPRYKVAKRGQDVALRCDPISGHVSLFWYQQALGQGPEFLTYFQNEAQLDKSGLPSDRFFAERPEGSVSTLKIQRTQQEDSAVYLCASSLVLSGVANTDTQYFGPGTRLTVL.

This clone was observed once. This rearrangement joins TRBV25-1 to TRBJ2-7; TRBD1 matches at 10 bases. Trimming at V came to 7 bases and at J to 0 bases, leaving 6 bases not matched to a gene. Germline CDR1 and CDR2: MGHDK and SYGVNS. The CDR3 length is 15 residues. The CDR3 loop reads CASKPGQGSSYEQYF. CDR3 DNA sequence: TGTGCCAGCAAACCGGGACAGGGGAGCTCCTACGAGCAGTACTTC.

The chain carries TRBV6-5 and TRBJ1-1; TRBD1 is a possible D gene (6 bases). The CDR3 is made up of 14 amino acids. Trimming took 0 bases from V and 1 from J, leaving 6 bases between them. Germline V gene data show CDR1 as MNHEY and CDR2 as SVGAGI. This CDR3 reads CASSYSTGNTEAFF. CDR3 nucleotide sequence: TGTGCCAGCAGTTACTCGACAGGGAACACTGAAGCTTTCTTT.

V is TRBV4-3 and J is TRBJ2-3; TRBD1 matches 7 bases. From germline, CDR1 is LGHNA and CDR2 YSLEER. The CDR3 covers 15 residues. The V segment lost 0 bases and the J segment 1 base; nucleotides outside the gene matches: 1. This CDR3 is CASSQDGQGTDTQYF. CDR3 sequence (DNA): TGCGCCAGCAGCCAAGACGGACAGGGCACAGATACGCAGTATTTT.

The J gene is TRBJ2-5, the V gene TRBV12-5; tentative D call: TRBD2 (5 bases). The CDR3 is 14 amino acids. V lost 7 bases, J lost 6 bases, and 18 bases lay in between. Germline assignment: CDR1 LGHNT and CDR2 FRNRAP. The CDR3 spells CASAQDGITKTQYF. DNA of the CDR3: TGTGCTAGTGCCCAGGACGGGATTACGAAGACCCAGTACTTC.

The chain has TRBV5-1 and TRBJ2-7, with 10 positions matching TRBD2. The germline V gene has CDR1 SGHRS and CDR2 YFSETQ. CDR3 length: 17 amino acids. Trimming cost V 1 base and J 0 bases; bases outside gene matches: 7. The CDR3 here is CASSLSLAGASSYEQYF. The CDR3 nucleotides are TGCGCCAGCAGCTTGAGTCTAGCGGGGGCCAGCTCCTACGAGCAGTACTTC.

The CDR3 DNA reads as TGTGCCAGCGCCTTCCGCGGGGGGGCGATAGATACGCAGTATTTT. Its protein is CASAFRGGAIDTQYF. The chain is built from TRBV5-4 and TRBJ2-3; the match to TRBD2 covers 9 bases. This CDR3 has 15 residues. V was pared by 7 bases and J by 5 bases, with 11 bases of the junction left unmatched. Germline CDR1 SGHNT, CDR2 YYREEE (reference sequence). Full variable domain (rest looked up from reference TRBV5-4 and TRBJ2-3): ETGVTQSPTHLIKTRGQQVTLRCSSQSGHNTVSWYQQALGQGPQFIFQYYREEENGRGNFPPRFSGLQFPNYSSELNVNALELDDSALYLCASAFRGGAIDTQYFGPGTRLTVL.

This chain joins TRBV5-8 and TRBJ2-5; D might be TRBD1 (6 bases). With the DNA end fitting TRBJ2-7 better, the J assignment may be wrong. CDR3 size: 14 residues. CDR1 is SGHTS, CDR2 YDEGEE, per germline. This CDR3 reads CASSYRDTDYEQYF. As DNA, the CDR3 is TGTGCCAGCAGCTACCGGGACACCGACTACGAGCAGTACTTC.

The V and J genes are TRBV27 and TRBJ1-5; the match to TRBD1 covers 8 bases. CDR3 length: 13 amino acids. After removal of 8 bases from V and 3 bases from J, the junction contained 3 bases not matched to a gene. CDR1 and CDR2 (germline): MNHEY, SMNVEV (reference sequence). The CDR3 protein is CASRTGFNQPQHF. DNA of the CDR3: TGTGCCAGCCGGACAGGGTTCAATCAGCCCCAGCATTTT.